These 27 T cell receptor beta chains share one sample of origin, sequenced in a study of technical replicates of blood from a handful of donors. Repertoires were generated with immunoSEQ multiplex PCR, while TCRdb's copy carries only in-frame clones and drops some. The data hold about 73,000 clones, with 93% observed a single time. Sequencing used T cells isolated from PBMCs. All receptors come from a human donor in good health.

The chain combines TRBV11-2 with TRBJ1-1; D is unresolved. Trimming removed 5 bases from V and 5 bases from J, with 6 bases in between. The CDR3 totals 11 residues. The germline CDR1 and CDR2 sequences are SGHAT and FQNNGV. In DNA, the CDR3 is TGTGCCAGCAGCGCGCGTACTGAAGCTTTCTTT. Translation: CASSARTEAFF.

This clone was counted a single time. V gene TRBV11-2 combines with J gene TRBJ1-6; D remains ambiguous. Trimming removed 1 base at V and 6 bases at J, with 10 bases between. Germline-derived CDR1 and CDR2 are SGHAT and FQNNGV. The CDR3 covers 15 residues. This CDR3 is CASSLGERGNSPLHF. As DNA, the CDR3 is TGTGCCAGCAGCTTAGGCGAGCGGGGTAATTCACCCCTCCACTTT.

The V call is TRBV2, the J call TRBJ1-5; 7 bases agree with TRBD1. Germline loops: CDR1 SNHLY, CDR2 FYNNEI. The junction had 10 bases not matched to a gene; V was cut back by 8 bases and J by 0 bases. The CDR3 runs 16 residues. CDR3 sequence: CASGTDEDYSNQPQHF. In DNA form, the CDR3 reads TGTGCCAGCGGGACAGACGAAGACTATAGCAATCAGCCCCAGCATTTT.

About this clone: A read error may produce the germline difference seen at one junction end. The chain carries TRBV11-3 and TRBJ2-7; TRBD1 agrees at 8 bases. The CDR3 is 16 amino acids. CDR1 and CDR2 (germline): SGHNT, YENEEA. The chain's CDR3 is CASSLEPGQDLYEQYF. The CDR3 DNA reads as TGTGCCAGCAGCCTAGAGCCGGGACAGGATCTCTACGAGCAGTACTTC.

The rearrangement links TRBV14 to TRBJ2-7, with no clear D. Germline CDR1 SGHDN, CDR2 FVKESK. Trimming shortened V by 2 bases and J by 4 bases, and 6 bases separated the two germline ends. The CDR3 extends over 12 amino acids. The CDR3 sequence: CASSQTRYEQYF. CDR3 in DNA: TGTGCCAGCAGCCAAACACGTTACGAGCAGTACTTC.

This sequence joins TRBV7-2 and TRBJ2-7, with D perhaps matching TRBD2 (7 bases). V lost 2 bases and J 3 bases, leaving 17 bases between the germline ends. The CDR3 length is 16 residues. Germline V CDR1 and CDR2: SGHTA, FQGNSA. The CDR3 coding sequence is TGTGCCAGCAGCTTATTAGGGGGGGAGAACTACTACGAGCAGTACTTC. Protein sequence: CASSLLGGENYYEQYF.

In this sample, this clone turned up once. This chain connects TRBV11-2 to TRBJ1-1; the match to TRBD1 covers 7 bases. In germline, CDR1 is SGHAT, CDR2 FQNNGV. V was pared by 0 bases and J by 0 bases, with 16 bases of the junction left unmatched. The CDR3 loop spans 20 amino acids. CDR3 nucleotides: TGTGCCAGCAGCTTAGATTTCTTTGGGACAGCAACTGACATGAACACTGAAGCTTTCTTT. Protein: CASSLDFFGTATDMNTEAFF.

The rearrangement uses TRBV5-6 and TRBJ1-1, with 7 bases identical to TRBD1. Germline trimming cut 1 base from V and 8 bases from J; bases unmatched to any gene: 11. The germline CDR1 and CDR2 sequences are SGHDT and YYEEEE. There are 15 residues in the CDR3. CDR3 DNA sequence: TGTGCCAGCAGCTTGATACAGGGGATCGGTATAGAAGCTTTCTTT. Translated: CASSLIQGIGIEAFF. Drawing the rest from reference TRBV5-6 and TRBJ1-1, the complete variable domain is DAGVTQSPTHLIKTRGQQVTLRCSPKSGHDTVSWYQQALGQGPQFIFQYYEEEERQRGNFPDRFSGHQFPNYSSELNVNALLLGDSALYLCASSLIQGIGIEAFFGQGTRLTVV.

This chain joins TRBV5-1 and TRBJ2-3, with 9 positions matching TRBD2. The CDR3 length is 14 residues. Germline V lookup: CDR1 SGHRS, CDR2 YFSETQ. V gave up 7 bases and J gave up 7 bases; unmatched junction bases: 10. CDR3 region: CASRGSGSVNTQYF. The CDR3 region has the DNA TGCGCCAGCCGGGGTAGCGGGAGTGTAAATACGCAGTATTTT. The whole variable domain, remainder taken from reference TRBV5-1 and TRBJ2-3, is KAGVTQTPRYLIKTRGQQVTLSCSPISGHRSVSWYQQTPGQGLQFLFEYFSETQRNKGNFPGRFSGRQFSNSRSEMNVSTLELGDSALYLCASRGSGSVNTQYFGPGTRLTVL.

J is TRBJ1-5 and V is TRBV10-3; 7 nucleotides agree with TRBD1. The CDR3 length is 18 residues. After removal of 3 bases from V and 2 bases from J, the junction contained 13 bases not matched to a gene. Germline values: CDR1 ENHRY, CDR2 SYGVKD. This CDR3 reads CAISESRQGGRGNQPQHF. The CDR3 DNA follows: TGTGCCATCAGTGAAAGTCGGCAGGGGGGACGGGGCAATCAGCCCCAGCATTTT.

This chain joins TRBV7-6 and TRBJ2-5, with D tentatively TRBD1 (6 bases). CDR3 length: 12 residues. The V end was cut by 3 bases, the J end by 7 bases, with 9 bases between. CDR1 is SGHVS, CDR2 FNYEAQ, per germline. The CDR3 DNA follows: TGTGCCAGCAGCTTGGGGGCGGGGACCCAGTACTTC. Protein product: CASSLGAGTQYF.

The chain has TRBV11-2 and TRBJ2-1; TRBD2 matches at 12 bases. This CDR3 comprises 17 residues. Germline CDR1 SGHAT, CDR2 FQNNGV. Trimming took 5 bases from V and 8 from J; bases not matched to a gene: 13. The CDR3 DNA follows: TGTGCCAGCAGCCCCATGGGGCTAGCGGGAGGGATCGATGAGCAGTTCTTC. Protein sequence: CASSPMGLAGGIDEQFF.

The rearrangement links TRBV11-2 to TRBJ2-5; 11 bases fit TRBD2. Per germline, CDR1 SGHAT and CDR2 FQNNGV. The CDR3 runs to 17 residues. V was pared by 3 bases and J by 2 bases, with 8 bases of the junction left unmatched. The CDR3 DNA is TGTGCCAGCAGCTTTACTAGCGGGGGCATGGGGCAAGAGACCCAGTACTTC. Translated, it gives CASSFTSGGMGQETQYF.

J is TRBJ1-4 and V is TRBV2, with no clear D. Trimming removed 4 bases from V and 3 bases from J, with 15 bases in between. CDR1 SNHLY and CDR2 FYNNEI come from the germline V gene. The CDR3 runs to 16 residues. The CDR3 sequence is CASSGPLRAANEKLFF. In DNA, the CDR3 is TGTGCCAGCAGTGGTCCCTTGAGGGCGGCTAATGAAAAACTGTTTTTT.

The chain uses TRBV5-1 and TRBJ2-5, with TRBD2 identical over 12 bases. The CDR3 length is 14 residues. V lost 6 bases to trimming and J lost 5 bases; unmatched junction nucleotides: 5. The germline V gene has CDR1 SGHRS and CDR2 YFSETQ. For the CDR3, the DNA is TGCGCCAGCACAAATCTAGCGGGAGGGGAGACCCAGTACTTC. Amino acids: CASTNLAGGETQYF.

The chain carries TRBV5-1 and TRBJ1-3; D unclear. This CDR3 spans 15 amino acids. Germline V lookup: CDR1 SGHRS, CDR2 YFSETQ. V lost 3 bases and J 0 bases, leaving 10 bases between the germline ends. CDR3 in DNA: TGCGCCAGCAGCTCCAATCCGGGCTCTGGAAACACCATATATTTT. Translation: CASSSNPGSGNTIYF.

The chain links TRBV4-1 to TRBJ2-5; TRBD1 agrees at 7 bases. The J segment lost 4 bases and the V segment lost 4 bases, leaving 6 bases of the junction unmatched. This CDR3 has 14 residues. Germline V CDR1 and CDR2: MGHRA, YSYEKL. CDR3 region: CASSPSTGPETQYF. The DNA of the CDR3 is TGCGCCAGCAGCCCTTCGACAGGGCCAGAGACCCAGTACTTC.

J is TRBJ1-1 and V is TRBV29-1, with D uncertain. With 7 bases removed from V and 4 bases from J, the gap between germline ends came to 16 bases. This CDR3 is 13 amino acids long. Germline V gene sequence: CDR1 SQVTM, CDR2 ANQGSEA. The chain's CDR3 is CSATRFTGTEAFF. CDR3 sequence (DNA): TGCAGCGCTACCCGTTTTACGGGCACTGAAGCTTTCTTT.

V usage is TRBV6-5 and J usage is TRBJ2-5, with D possibly TRBD2 on 7 matching bases. Between the trimmed V and J ends, which lost 0 bases and 2 bases, there was a span of 10 bases. Germline CDR1 reads MNHEY; CDR2 reads SVGAGI. The CDR3 runs to 15 residues. The DNA of the CDR3 is TGTGCCAGCAGTTACTCAGGGGGGGCACAAGAGACCCAGTACTTC. It translates to CASSYSGGAQETQYF.

Points on this clone: Germline is not matched at one junction end, which may reflect a read error. The chain carries TRBV7-7 and TRBJ2-7; 8 positions agree with TRBD1. CDR3 length: 14 residues. Germline V gene sequence: CDR1 SSHAT, CDR2 FNYEAQ (reference sequence). The CDR3: CASSPGTGDYEQYF. The CDR3 DNA reads TGTGCTAGCAGCCCCGGGACAGGTGACTACGAGCAGTACTTC. The full variable domain, in which reference TRBV7-7 and TRBJ2-7 provide the parts outside the CDR3, is GAGVSQSPRYKVTKRGQDVTLRCDPISSHATLYWYQQALGQGPEFLTYFNYEAQPDKSGLPSDRFSAERPEGSISTLTIQRTEQRDSAMYRCASSPGTGDYEQYFGPGTRLTVT.

The chain joins TRBV5-4 to TRBJ2-7; 9 bases map to TRBD2. The V segment lost 7 bases and the J segment 4 bases; nucleotides outside the gene matches: 9. The germline V gene encodes CDR1 SGHNT and CDR2 YYREEE (reference sequence). CDR3 size: 14 residues. The CDR3 sequence: CASSLSGGWYEQYF. The CDR3, as DNA: TGTGCCAGCTCCCTTAGCGGGGGATGGTACGAGCAGTACTTC. The full variable domain, in which reference TRBV5-4 and TRBJ2-7 provide the parts outside the CDR3, is ETGVTQSPTHLIKTRGQQVTLRCSSQSGHNTVSWYQQALGQGPQFIFQYYREEENGRGNFPPRFSGLQFPNYSSELNVNALELDDSALYLCASSLSGGWYEQYFGPGTRLTVT.

The V gene is TRBV5-1, the J gene TRBJ2-1; D may be TRBD2 (6 bases). This CDR3 contains 17 residues. The germline V gene encodes CDR1 SGHRS and CDR2 YFSETQ. V was pared by 4 bases and J by 4 bases, with 21 bases between. The CDR3 region has the DNA TGCGCCAGCAGCCAGAATTTCTTGCGGGGAATATACAATGAGCAGTTCTTC. Its translation: CASSQNFLRGIYNEQFF. Using reference TRBV5-1 and TRBJ2-1 for the parts outside the CDR3, the full variable domain is KAGVTQTPRYLIKTRGQQVTLSCSPISGHRSVSWYQQTPGQGLQFLFEYFSETQRNKGNFPGRFSGRQFSNSRSEMNVSTLELGDSALYLCASSQNFLRGIYNEQFFGPGTRLTVL.

The gene calls are TRBV7-6 and TRBJ1-5; TRBD1 agrees at 7 bases. Germline-derived CDR1 and CDR2 are SGHVS and FNYEAQ. This CDR3 contains 15 residues. J gave up 5 bases and V 1 base, and 5 bases lay outside the gene matches. CDR3 sequence: CASSLDRGGYQPQHF. DNA for the CDR3: TGTGCCAGCAGCTTAGACAGGGGAGGATATCAGCCCCAGCATTTT.

The chain employs TRBV4-1 and TRBJ2-5; tentative D call: TRBD2 (6 bases). The CDR3 covers 16 residues. Trimming removed 4 bases at V and 5 bases at J, with 20 bases between. Germline CDR1 MGHRA, CDR2 YSYEKL. The CDR3 bases are TGCGCCAGCAGCCCCACCTCATTCGGCAGCGGGGAGACCCAGTACTTC. Protein product: CASSPTSFGSGETQYF.

The chain joins TRBV5-4 to TRBJ1-4; 10 nucleotides match TRBD1. Trimming cost V 4 bases and J 6 bases; bases outside gene matches: 9. The V gene's germline CDR1 is SGHNT and CDR2 YYREEE (reference sequence). This CDR3 contains 16 residues. The CDR3 DNA is TGTGCCAGCAGCCGAACCTCCGGGACAGGGGATGAAAAACTGTTTTTT. Amino acid sequence: CASSRTSGTGDEKLFF.

This clone appeared a few times. V usage is TRBV19 and J usage is TRBJ1-2, with unresolved D. This CDR3 comprises 15 residues. The germline V and J ends were trimmed by 3 bases and 0 bases, with 11 bases remaining between them. The V gene's germline CDR1 is LNHDA and CDR2 SQIVND (reference sequence). The CDR3 DNA follows: TGTGCCAGTAGTATCATGCACGCTACTAACTATGGCTACACCTTC. Translating gives CASSIMHATNYGYTF.

In nucleotides, the CDR3 is TGCGCCACCAAAACGAGGGCGAACACCGGGGAGCTGTTTTTT. It translates to CATKTRANTGELFF. The V gene is TRBV10-2, the J gene TRBJ2-2; possible D gene TRBD2, 5 bases. V lost 10 bases, J lost 0 bases, and 12 bases lay in between. Germline V CDR1 and CDR2: WSHSY, SAAADI. The CDR3 totals 14 residues.